The 32 T cell receptor beta chains given below trace back to one sample, sequenced in a study of cytomegalovirus exposure and HLA in healthy donors (dated by TCRdb to about 2017). The receptor library was made with the immunoSEQ multiplex PCR assay. A mixture of 60 forward primers for TCR Vbeta segments and 13 reverse primers for TCR Jbeta segments was used in the multiplex PCR. TCRdb carries this immuneACCESS record with in-frame sequences only. Its versions omit some clonotypes, under half of them owing to an unresolved V gene in the studies checked, with the rest unexplained. Counted in this sample were 150,000 to 200,000 clones; around 80% of them appeared once. Around 1.5% of the sample is in the top ten clones. The specimen sequenced was PBMCs. The receptors were sampled from a girl between 5 and 17 years old in good health and CMV-seropositive.

The V call is TRBV5-1, the J call TRBJ2-1, with a weak D call TRBD1 (6 bases). The germline gives CDR1 SGHRS, CDR2 YFSETQ. The V end was cut by 1 base, the J end by 2 bases, with 7 bases between. This CDR3 contains 14 residues. The CDR3 here is CASSLPGAYNEQFF. The DNA for the CDR3 is TGCGCCAGCAGCTTGCCAGGGGCCTACAATGAGCAGTTCTTC.

This chain joins TRBV19 and TRBJ1-5; tentatively, D is TRBD1 (6 bases). The CDR3 is 14 amino acids. V gave up 6 bases and J gave up 5 bases, with 14 bases separating them. Germline assignment: CDR1 LNHDA and CDR2 SQIVND (reference sequence). In nucleotides, the CDR3 is TGTGCCAGTAGGGGTCGGGACACCCATCAGCCCCAGCATTTT. It is translated as CASRGRDTHQPQHF.

The genes are TRBV7-2 and TRBJ1-2; 7 bases line up with TRBD1. This CDR3 has 14 residues. The germline gives CDR1 SGHTA, CDR2 FQGNSA. Trimming removed 5 bases from V and 7 bases from J; junction bases left unmatched: 10. The CDR3 loop reads CASSPGGSLFGYTF. The DNA of the CDR3 is TGTGCCAGCAGCCCAGGGGGTTCTCTTTTTGGCTACACCTTC.

The sample holds one count of this clone. The chain is built from TRBV19 and TRBJ1-5, with D unclear. The CDR3 runs to 13 residues. V lost 6 bases, J lost 7 bases, and 13 bases lay in between. The germline V gene encodes CDR1 LNHDA and CDR2 SQIVND (reference sequence). In DNA, the CDR3 is TGTGCCAGTAGGCTCGAGGTTGGCCAGCCCCAGCATTTT. The encoded protein is CASRLEVGQPQHF.

This rearrangement joins TRBV28 to TRBJ2-1; 8 positions match TRBD2. V lost 3 bases, J lost 14 bases, and 3 bases stayed unmatched. CDR1 is MDHEN and CDR2 is SYDVKM in the germline V gene. The CDR3 loop spans 11 amino acids. For the CDR3, the DNA is TGTGCCAGCAGTTTCGCCGGGGGGGAGTTCTTC. As protein: CASSFAGGEFF.

The chain combines TRBV27 with TRBJ1-2; 7 positions agree with TRBD1. Unmatched junction bases numbered 12, after V lost 3 bases and J lost 5 bases. The CDR3 runs 16 residues. In germline, CDR1 is MNHEY, CDR2 SMNVEV (reference sequence). The CDR3 nucleotides are TGTGCCAGCAGTTTGACAGGGAGTGTCCGTTTATATGGCTACACCTTC. It translates to CASSLTGSVRLYGYTF.

The rearrangement links TRBV7-8 to TRBJ1-3; the D gene is possibly TRBD1 (5 bases). The CDR3 is 16 amino acids. V was shortened by 0 bases and J by 3 bases, with 12 bases between the two germline ends. The germline gives CDR1 SGHVS, CDR2 FQNEAQ. The CDR3 nucleotides read TGTGCCAGCAGCTTAGCCCCGGAGGGGTATGGAAACACCATATATTTT. This gives the protein CASSLAPEGYGNTIYF.

A word on this clone: Other DNA sequences from this sample encode an identical CDR3 as well. The rearrangement links TRBV6-5 to TRBJ1-3; D is unclear. CDR1 and CDR2 (germline): MNHEY, SVGAGI. Trimming pared 6 bases from V and 7 bases from J, leaving 7 bases between. This CDR3 contains 11 residues. The CDR3 sequence is CASSRENTIYF. The CDR3 bases are TGTGCCAGCAGCCGGGAGAACACCATATATTTT.

V and J are TRBV5-1 and TRBJ2-2, with D unresolved. The CDR3 is made up of 13 amino acids. Trimming cost V 2 bases and J 7 bases, with 9 bases left between them. The germline V gene has CDR1 SGHRS and CDR2 YFSETQ. The CDR3 DNA reads TGCGCCAGCAGCTTTGAAGGCGGCGGGGAGCTGTTTTTT. Translation gives CASSFEGGGELFF.

The rearrangement links TRBV11-3 to TRBJ2-3, with 9 positions matching TRBD1. CDR1 and CDR2 (germline): SGHNT, YENEEA. The CDR3 is 18 residues long. With 4 bases clipped from V and 4 bases from J, the junction kept 15 bases outside the gene matches. CDR3 coding DNA: TGTGCCAGCAGCTCGGGCCCCCCGGGACAGGGATTGGCAGATACGCAGTATTTT. Protein: CASSSGPPGQGLADTQYF.

CDR3 nucleotides: TGTGCCAGTAGTTCAACAGGGGGTGGTTCCTACGAGCAGTACTTC. Translated: CASSSTGGGSYEQYF. This chain links TRBV19 with TRBJ2-7, with 8 bases fitting TRBD1. V was pared by 5 bases and J by 1 base, with 7 bases of the junction left unmatched. The CDR3 sequence is 15 residues long. The germline V gene encodes CDR1 LNHDA and CDR2 SQIVND (reference sequence).

The CDR3 DNA follows: TGTGCCAGTAGTATATGGCGGGGGGGCCTCTACGAGCAGTACTTC. This codes for CASSIWRGGLYEQYF. This sequence joins TRBV19 and TRBJ2-7; 9 nucleotides match TRBD2. Germline CDR1 and CDR2: LNHDA and SQIVND (reference sequence). V gave up 2 bases and J gave up 3 bases; unmatched junction bases: 5. The CDR3 runs to 15 residues.

The chain uses TRBV6-1 and TRBJ1-4; a possible D gene is TRBD1 (5 bases). The CDR3 is 14 residues long. Trimming took 4 bases from V and 7 from J, leaving 13 bases between them. Germline V gene lookup returns CDR1 MNHNS and CDR2 SASEGT. CDR3 sequence: CASSAQGGGEKLFF. CDR3 in DNA: TGTGCCAGCAGTGCTCAGGGCGGGGGTGAAAAACTGTTTTTT.

This rearrangement joins TRBV10-3 to TRBJ2-7, with a possible D match to TRBD2 (6 bases). Germline V gene data show CDR1 as ENHRY and CDR2 as SYGVKD. V shed 2 bases and J shed 1 base, with 12 bases lying between them. The CDR3 contains 15 residues. The CDR3 region has the DNA TGTGCCATCAGTGAGGGAACTAGCTTGTCCTACGAGCAGTACTTC. It codes for CAISEGTSLSYEQYF.

This rearrangement joins TRBV7-9 to TRBJ2-7; 9 bases are a match to TRBD1. Trimming took 4 bases from V and 6 from J; bases not matched to a gene: 10. Germline assignment: CDR1 SEHNR and CDR2 FQNEAQ (reference sequence). The CDR3 has 15 amino acids. The CDR3 bases are TGTGCCAGCAGCTCTCCTGGACAGGGGACGAGCGAGCAGTACTTC. Its protein is CASSSPGQGTSEQYF. The full variable domain, in which reference TRBV7-9 and TRBJ2-7 provide the parts outside the CDR3, is DTGVSQNPRHKITKRGQNVTFRCDPISEHNRLYWYRQTLGQGPEFLTYFQNEAQLEKSRLLSDRFSAERPKGSFSTLEIQRTEQGDSAMYLCASSSPGQGTSEQYFGPGTRLTVT.

The V call is TRBV13, the J call TRBJ2-3; TRBD1 agrees at 9 bases. CDR1 PRHDT and CDR2 FYEKMQ come from the germline V gene (reference sequence). The V and J ends lost 5 bases and 2 bases, in that order; junction bases with no gene match: 8. The CDR3 runs 16 residues. The CDR3 sequence is CASSLLWDRDTDTQYF. CDR3 nucleotide sequence: TGTGCCAGCAGCCTCCTCTGGGACAGGGACACAGATACGCAGTATTTT.

The table lists this clone with a few counts. The chain joins TRBV5-1 to TRBJ2-5; TRBD2 agrees at 16 bases. Germline V gene data show CDR1 as SGHRS and CDR2 as YFSETQ. The V gene end was trimmed by 3 bases and the J gene end by 9 bases; junction bases not matched to a gene: 5. This CDR3 region has 15 residues. The CDR3 reads CASSSTGTSGGAQYF. CDR3 in DNA: TGCGCCAGCAGCTCAACCGGGACTAGCGGGGGGGCCCAGTACTTC.

This clone was detected a few times. The chain links TRBV15 to TRBJ2-7; D gene uncertain. The CDR3 totals 15 residues. CDR1 is LNHNV, CDR2 YYDKDF, per germline (reference sequence). The V end was cut by 4 bases, the J end by 0 bases, with 13 bases between. DNA of the CDR3: TGTGCCACCAGCACGTCCCAACTCCTCTCCTACGAGCAGTACTTC. Protein product: CATSTSQLLSYEQYF. Complete variable domain (other parts from reference TRBV15 and TRBJ2-7): DAMVIQNPRYQVTQFGKPVTLSCSQTLNHNVMYWYQQKSSQAPKLLFHYYDKDFNNEADTPDNFQSRRPNTSFCFLDIRSPGLGDTAMYLCATSTSQLLSYEQYFGPGTRLTVT.

The count of this clone is one. The chain couples TRBV6-5 to TRBJ2-2, with D maybe TRBD1 (6 bases). The V gene's germline CDR1 is MNHEY and CDR2 SVGAGI. Between the trimmed V and J ends, which lost 0 bases and 1 base, there was a span of 6 bases. This CDR3 has 15 residues. The DNA of the CDR3 is TGTGCCAGCAGTTACTCGGACAGGAACACCGGGGAGCTGTTTTTT. Translated, it gives CASSYSDRNTGELFF.

In this sample, this clone turned up a few times. The V call is TRBV7-2, the J call TRBJ2-7; 8 bases map to TRBD1. Germline values: CDR1 SGHTA, CDR2 FQGNSA. This CDR3 comprises 14 residues. The J segment lost 4 bases and the V segment lost 5 bases, leaving 7 bases of the junction unmatched. The CDR3 protein is CASSLDQGAYEQYF. CDR3 in DNA: TGTGCCAGCAGCCTAGACCAGGGGGCGTACGAGCAGTACTTC. The full variable domain, rest sourced from reference TRBV7-2 and TRBJ2-7, is GAGVSQSPSNKVTEKGKDVELRCDPISGHTALYWYRQSLGQGLEFLIYFQGNSAPDKSGLPSDRFSAERTGGSVSTLTIQRTQQEDSAVYLCASSLDQGAYEQYFGPGTRLTVT.

The chain uses TRBV19 and TRBJ2-2; 7 bases fit TRBD1. V dropped 5 bases and J dropped 6; count of bases not matched to a gene: 6. Germline CDR1 LNHDA, CDR2 SQIVND (reference sequence). The CDR3 has 14 amino acids. The CDR3: CASSGQGVAGELFF. The CDR3 nucleotides are TGTGCCAGTAGTGGTCAGGGGGTGGCCGGGGAGCTGTTTTTT.

The chain carries TRBV10-2 and TRBJ1-2, with D possibly TRBD1 on 6 matching bases. Trimming pared 7 bases from V and 0 bases from J, leaving 9 bases between. Germline V gene data show CDR1 as WSHSY and CDR2 as SAAADI. CDR3 length equals 13 residues. The CDR3 is CASTDRPNYGYTF. DNA for the CDR3: TGCGCCAGCACGGACAGACCTAACTATGGCTACACCTTC.

This clone was counted once. The chain uses TRBV19 and TRBJ2-7; possibly TRBD2 for D (5 bases). CDR3 length equals 14 residues. Trimming left V 6 bases short and J 0 bases short, with 12 bases between. In germline, CDR1 is LNHDA, CDR2 SQIVND (reference sequence). CDR3 protein: CASSPMGSSYEQYF. The CDR3, as DNA: TGTGCCAGTAGCCCTATGGGGAGCTCCTACGAGCAGTACTTC.

A few counts support this clone. This sequence joins TRBV2 and TRBJ2-7; D remains unclear. V lost 4 bases to trimming and J lost 4 bases, with 11 bases between them. Per germline, CDR1 SNHLY and CDR2 FYNNEI. The CDR3 contains 13 residues. The CDR3 spells CASSGDIQYEQYF. CDR3 nucleotide sequence: TGTGCCAGCAGTGGAGACATCCAGTACGAGCAGTACTTC.

The V call is TRBV29-1, the J call TRBJ2-1, with TRBD1 matching over 10 bases. CDR1 is SQVTM and CDR2 is ANQGSEA in the germline V gene. This CDR3 comprises 13 residues. The V segment lost 7 bases and the J segment 4 bases; nucleotides outside the gene matches: 4. CDR3: CSGRQGAYNEQFF. CDR3 in DNA: TGCAGCGGTCGACAGGGGGCTTACAATGAGCAGTTCTTC.

This clone was detected once. The chain links TRBV30 to TRBJ2-7; 9 nucleotides match TRBD2. The ends lost 1 base at V and 5 bases at J; junction bases unmatched: 12. This CDR3 is built from 16 residues. The V gene's germline CDR1 is GTSNPN and CDR2 SVGIG (reference sequence). Here the CDR3 reads CAWSAFLSGGTNEQYF. The CDR3 DNA is TGTGCCTGGAGTGCGTTCTTGAGCGGGGGGACCAACGAGCAGTACTTC.

The rearrangement joins TRBV5-5 to TRBJ1-5; TRBD1 matches at 7 bases. Germline V gene lookup returns CDR1 SGHKS and CDR2 YYEKEE (reference sequence). V trimming: 4 bases; J trimming: 7 bases; junction bases outside the gene matches: 5. The CDR3 consists of 13 residues. The CDR3 region is CASSATGVQPQHF. DNA for the CDR3: TGTGCCAGCAGCGCCACAGGGGTCCAGCCCCAGCATTTT.

J is TRBJ1-2 and V is TRBV5-1, with D unclear. The germline V gene encodes CDR1 SGHRS and CDR2 YFSETQ. V was shortened by 2 bases and J by 4 bases, with 15 bases between the two germline ends. The CDR3 consists of 15 residues. In DNA form, the CDR3 reads TGCGCCAGCAGCTTAGCTCGTAGGTGGAGCTATGGCTACACCTTC. This codes for CASSLARRWSYGYTF.

The chain links TRBV7-6 to TRBJ1-5; possibly TRBD1 for D (6 bases). The CDR3 loop spans 16 amino acids. CDR1 and CDR2 (germline): SGHVS, FNYEAQ. Trimming took off 5 bases at V and 4 bases at J, with 18 bases between the two ends. Here the CDR3 reads CASSHPSGQTNQPQHF. As DNA, the CDR3 is TGTGCCAGCAGCCACCCGTCAGGACAGACAAATCAGCCCCAGCATTTT. Using reference TRBV7-6 and TRBJ1-5 for the parts outside the CDR3, the full variable domain is GAGVSQSPRYKVTKRGQDVALRCDPISGHVSLYWYRQALGQGPEFLTYFNYEAQQDKSGLPNDRFSAERPEGSISTLTIQRTEQRDSAMYRCASSHPSGQTNQPQHFGDGTRLSIL.

This clone was seen more than once but under ten times. The chain uses TRBV7-2 and TRBJ1-1, with TRBD1 as a possible D gene (6 bases). Looked up from germline, CDR1 is SGHTA and CDR2 is FQGNSA. Deletions cut 3 bases from V and 4 bases from J, with 15 bases between. The CDR3 covers 15 residues. CDR3 protein: CASSLGARLRTEAFF. The CDR3 DNA reads TGTGCCAGCAGCTTGGGGGCTCGTCTTCGCACTGAAGCTTTCTTT.

This chain connects TRBV10-3 to TRBJ1-1; weak D call: TRBD1 (5 bases). This CDR3 has 13 residues. Per the germline V gene, CDR1 is ENHRY and CDR2 is SYGVKD. V lost 10 bases and J lost 0, with 12 bases in between. The CDR3 sequence: CATKRDLNTEAFF. The CDR3 bases are TGTGCCACCAAGAGGGACTTGAACACTGAAGCTTTCTTT.

Written as DNA, the CDR3 is TGTGCCAGCAGCGTAGGGACTAGCGGGGGGTCCCCCAACAATGAGCAGTTCTTC. The encoded protein is CASSVGTSGGSPNNEQFF. The rearrangement links TRBV9 to TRBJ2-1; TRBD2 agrees at 14 bases. The trim removed 0 bases at V and 5 bases at J, leaving 7 bases unmatched. Germline CDR1 is SGDLS and CDR2 is YYNGEE. There are 18 residues in the CDR3. Complete variable domain (other parts from reference TRBV9 and TRBJ2-1): DSGVTQTPKHLITATGQRVTLRCSPRSGDLSVYWYQQSLDQGLQFLIQYYNGEERAKGNILERFSAQQFPDLHSELNLSSLELGDSALYFCASSVGTSGGSPNNEQFFGPGTRLTVL.